One sample yielded the 14 T cell receptor beta chains listed below, sequenced in a study of CD8 T cells in ankylosing spondylitis. Study findings and constraints: Typical of ankylosing spondylitis blood, it appeared, was a TCR beta motif of several highly homologous variants.

These receptors have no identified antigens. TCRdb independently ran MiXCR on the 5' RACE reads; one entry per CDR3 protein. The table lists 200,000 to 250,000 distinct CDR3 sequences, 15% to 20% of them singletons, with about 42% in the top ten. Material: blood, either unsorted or a sorted T cell fraction (not recorded which). Receptors were obtained from a male donor with ankylosing spondylitis.

This clonotype was seen only a few times. The CDR3 nucleotides read TGTGCCAGCAGCCGCCTACTAGCGGGAGATACGCAGTATTTT. It translates to CASSRLLAGDTQYF. The chain combines TRBV12-3 or TRBV12-4 with TRBJ2-3; TRBD2 matches 9 bases. The CDR3 runs to 14 residues. The ends lost 6 bases at V and 5 bases at J; junction bases unmatched: 6.

The chain links TRBV4-3 to TRBJ2-1; tentatively, D is TRBD2 (6 bases). The V gene's germline CDR1 is LGHNA and CDR2 YSLEER. The ends were cut back, 1 base at V and 8 bases at J, with 18 bases in the middle. The CDR3 is made up of 16 amino acids. Here the CDR3 reads CASSQGGTVNGHEQFF. Here the CDR3 DNA reads TGCGCCAGCAGCCAAGGGGGGACTGTTAACGGCCATGAGCAGTTCTTC.

This clonotype has a handful of counts. In DNA, the CDR3 is TGTGCCAGCAGTCTCGGGACTCTACAATCCTCCTACGAGCAGTACTTC. This encodes CASSLGTLQSSYEQYF. The rearrangement joins TRBV12-3 or TRBV12-4 to TRBJ2-7; D may be TRBD2 (6 bases). Trimming removed 5 bases from V and 0 bases from J, with 17 bases in between. CDR3 length equals 16 residues.

This clonotype was observed a few times. The CDR3 sequence: CSATTGATNEKLFF. The CDR3 DNA sequence: TGCAGTGCTACTACAGGGGCCACTAATGAAAAACTGTTTTTT. The J gene is TRBJ1-4, the V gene TRBV20-1; TRBD1 matches at 7 bases. Germline lookup yields CDR1 DFQATT and CDR2 SNEGSKA (reference sequence). This CDR3 has 14 amino acids. Unmatched junction bases numbered 4, after V lost 4 bases and J lost 2 bases.

CDR3 sequence reads: CSVVTLMGNTIYF. The CDR3 nucleotides are TGCAGCGTTGTGACCCTGATGGGAAACACCATATATTTT. This rearrangement joins TRBV29-1 to TRBJ1-3; D is ambiguous. V lost 4 bases and J 4 bases, leaving 11 bases between the germline ends. The germline V gene has CDR1 SQVTM and CDR2 ANQGSEA. The CDR3 is 13 amino acids. The full variable domain, rest sourced from reference TRBV29-1 and TRBJ1-3, is SAVISQKPSRDICQRGTSLTIQCQVDSQVTMMFWYRQQPGQSLTLIATANQGSEATYESGFVIDKFPISRPNLTFSTLTVSNMSPEDSSIYLCSVVTLMGNTIYFGEGSWLTVV.

The chain recombines TRBV2 with TRBJ2-7; 7 nucleotides agree with TRBD1. Germline CDR1 is SNHLY and CDR2 is FYNNEI. Trimming cost V 4 bases and J 3 bases; bases outside gene matches: 9. CDR3 length equals 15 residues. DNA of the CDR3: TGTGCCAGCAGTGGGGCCGACAGGGTCTACTACGAGCAGTACTTC. Its translation is CASSGADRVYYEQYF.

J is TRBJ2-1 and V is TRBV9; the match to TRBD1 covers 8 bases. Unmatched junction bases numbered 8, after V lost 3 bases and J lost 9 bases. CDR1 SGDLS and CDR2 YYNGEE come from the germline V gene. The CDR3 is 14 residues long. The chain's CDR3 is CASSDPGGRGEQFF. The CDR3 coding sequence is TGTGCCAGCAGCGACCCAGGGGGCAGGGGTGAGCAGTTCTTC.

The chain carries TRBV19 and TRBJ2-3; either TRBD1 or TRBD2 may supply D (5 bases each). Trimming took off 3 bases at V and 0 bases at J, with 13 bases between the two ends. The CDR3 consists of 16 residues. CDR1 LNHDA and CDR2 SQIVND come from the germline V gene (reference sequence). The CDR3 loop reads CASSMRGRSSTDTQYF. The CDR3 DNA is TGTGCCAGTAGTATGAGGGGCAGGAGTAGCACAGATACGCAGTATTTT.

This clonotype appeared a few times. The V and J genes are TRBV2 and TRBJ2-2, with 7 bases aligning to TRBD2. Trimming at V came to 6 bases and at J to 5 bases, leaving 9 bases not matched to a gene. CDR3 length: 15 amino acids. Germline values: CDR1 SNHLY, CDR2 FYNNEI. The CDR3 spells CASRIGTGGTGELFF. The CDR3 region has the DNA TGTGCCAGCAGGATAGGAACCGGGGGGACCGGGGAGCTGTTTTTT. Using reference TRBV2 and TRBJ2-2 for the parts outside the CDR3, the full variable domain is EPEVTQTPSHQVTQMGQEVILRCVPISNHLYFYWYRQILGQKVEFLVSFYNNEISEKSEIFDDQFSVERPDGSNFTLKIRSTKLEDSAMYFCASRIGTGGTGELFFGEGSRLTVL.

The chain couples TRBV28 to TRBJ2-2, with 7 nucleotides matching TRBD1. V trimming: 6 bases; J trimming: 5 bases; junction bases outside the gene matches: 9. The CDR3 covers 15 residues. CDR1 and CDR2 from the germline V gene are MDHEN and SYDVKM. CDR3 sequence: CASRLRDSMTGELFF. CDR3 nucleotide sequence: TGTGCCAGCAGACTAAGGGACAGTATGACCGGGGAGCTGTTTTTT.

This clonotype was observed a few times. The CDR3 region is CASSAPDRGVYTGELFF. The CDR3 bases are TGTGCCAGCAGCGCCCCGGACAGGGGGGTGTACACCGGGGAGCTGTTTTTT. This chain uses TRBV11-2 with TRBJ2-2; 10 bases are shared with TRBD1. This CDR3 region has 17 residues. Trimming took 5 bases from V and 3 from J; bases not matched to a gene: 9. Germline V gene data show CDR1 as SGHAT and CDR2 as FQNNGV. Full variable domain (remainder filled in from reference TRBV11-2 and TRBJ2-2): EAGVAQSPRYKIIEKRQSVAFWCNPISGHATLYWYQQILGQGPKLLIQFQNNGVVDDSQLPKDRFSAERLKGVDSTLKIQPAKLEDSAVYLCASSAPDRGVYTGELFFGEGSRLTVL.

J is TRBJ2-1 and V is TRBV5-4; TRBD1 agrees at 9 bases. The trim removed 6 bases at V and 8 bases at J, leaving 9 bases unmatched. The V gene's germline CDR1 is SGHNT and CDR2 YYREEE (reference sequence). CDR3 length: 14 residues. The CDR3 DNA follows: TGTGCCAGCACCGGACAGGGGATGGGTTATGAGCAGTTCTTC. It yields the protein CASTGQGMGYEQFF.

This sequence joins TRBV5-4 and TRBJ1-1; D remains ambiguous. CDR1 is SGHNT and CDR2 is YYREEE in the germline V gene (reference sequence). This CDR3 has 12 residues. The V end lost 7 bases, the J end lost 3 bases, and 10 bases lay between the germline ends. DNA for the CDR3: TGTGCCAGCGGTGAGGGATACACTGAAGCTTTCTTT. As protein: CASGEGYTEAFF.

The chain employs TRBV9 and TRBJ1-6; 9 bases are a match to TRBD1. This CDR3 is 15 amino acids long. CDR1 is SGDLS and CDR2 is YYNGEE in the germline V gene. V lost 4 bases and J lost 7; bases outside the gene matches: 6. The DNA for the CDR3 is TGTGCCAGCAGCCCCCCGGGACAGGGAAATTCACCCCTCCACTTT. Amino acids: CASSPPGQGNSPLHF.